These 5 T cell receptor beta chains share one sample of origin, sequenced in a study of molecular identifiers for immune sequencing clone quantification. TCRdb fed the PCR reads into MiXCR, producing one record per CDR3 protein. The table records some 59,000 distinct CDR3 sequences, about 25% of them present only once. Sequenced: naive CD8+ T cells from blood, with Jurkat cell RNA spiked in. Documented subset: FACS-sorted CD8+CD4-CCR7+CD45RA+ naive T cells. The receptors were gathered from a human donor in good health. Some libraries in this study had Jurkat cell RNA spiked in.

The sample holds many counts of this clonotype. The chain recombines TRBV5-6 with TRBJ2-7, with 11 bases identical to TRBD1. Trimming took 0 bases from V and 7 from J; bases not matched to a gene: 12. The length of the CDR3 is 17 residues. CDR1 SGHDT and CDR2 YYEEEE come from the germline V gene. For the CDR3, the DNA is TGTGCCAGCAGCTTGGGGGCCGGACAGGGGGCTTCGGGGGAGCAGTACTTC. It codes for CASSLGAGQGASGEQYF. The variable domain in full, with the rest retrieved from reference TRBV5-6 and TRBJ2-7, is DAGVTQSPTHLIKTRGQQVTLRCSPKSGHDTVSWYQQALGQGPQFIFQYYEEEERQRGNFPDRFSGHQFPNYSSELNVNALLLGDSALYLCASSLGAGQGASGEQYFGPGTRLTVT.

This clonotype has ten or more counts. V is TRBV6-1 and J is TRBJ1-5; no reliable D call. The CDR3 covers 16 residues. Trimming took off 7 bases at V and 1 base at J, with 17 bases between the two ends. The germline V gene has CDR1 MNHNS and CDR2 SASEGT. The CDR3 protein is CASTDEETWSNQPQHF. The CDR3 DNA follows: TGTGCCAGCACCGACGAGGAGACTTGGAGCAATCAGCCCCAGCATTTT.

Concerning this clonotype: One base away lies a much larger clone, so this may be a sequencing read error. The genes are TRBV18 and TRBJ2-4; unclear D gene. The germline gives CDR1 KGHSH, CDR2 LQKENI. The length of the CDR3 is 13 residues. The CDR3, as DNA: TGTGCCAGCCCACCAAGCCCCGGTGACATTCAGTACTTC. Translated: CASPPSPGDIQYF.

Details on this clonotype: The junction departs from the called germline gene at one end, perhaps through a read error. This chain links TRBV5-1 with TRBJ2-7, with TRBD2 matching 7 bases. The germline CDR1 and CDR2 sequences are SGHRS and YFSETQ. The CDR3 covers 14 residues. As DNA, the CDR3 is TGCCCCAGCAGCTGGGGGGGGGGTTCCTACGAGCAGTACTTC. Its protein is CPSSWGGGSYEQYF.

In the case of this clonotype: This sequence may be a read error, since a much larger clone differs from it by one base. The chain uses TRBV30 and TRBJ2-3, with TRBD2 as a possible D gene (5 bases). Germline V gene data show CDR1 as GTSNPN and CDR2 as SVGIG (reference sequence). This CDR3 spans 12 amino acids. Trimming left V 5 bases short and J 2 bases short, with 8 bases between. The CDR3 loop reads CAWADYTDTQYF. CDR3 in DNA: TGTGCCTGGGCTGACTACACAGATACGCAGTATTTT.